This TCR beta chain was identified in a study of identical twins. TCRdb recomputed calls from the 5' RACE reads with MiXCR, one row per CDR3 protein. Of 510,000 or so distinct CDR3 sequences listed, 13% to 15% are singletons. This clonotype turned up a few times. Trimming cost V 0 bases and J 0 bases, with 16 bases left between them. CDR1 and CDR2 from the germline V gene are DFQATT and SNEGSKA (reference sequence). CDR3 size: 17 residues. These data were also reused for a study on yellow fever vaccine responses in identical twins.

The receptor comes from a woman aged 18-35 years in good health. The sample comprised CD4+ T cells sorted from blood. The chain has TRBV20-1 and TRBJ2-3; D possibly corresponds to TRBD2 (6 bases). CDR3 sequence reads: CSARDLVIAVSTDTQYF. DNA for the CDR3: TGCAGTGCTAGAGACCTCGTAATAGCGGTTAGCACAGATACGCAGTATTTT.